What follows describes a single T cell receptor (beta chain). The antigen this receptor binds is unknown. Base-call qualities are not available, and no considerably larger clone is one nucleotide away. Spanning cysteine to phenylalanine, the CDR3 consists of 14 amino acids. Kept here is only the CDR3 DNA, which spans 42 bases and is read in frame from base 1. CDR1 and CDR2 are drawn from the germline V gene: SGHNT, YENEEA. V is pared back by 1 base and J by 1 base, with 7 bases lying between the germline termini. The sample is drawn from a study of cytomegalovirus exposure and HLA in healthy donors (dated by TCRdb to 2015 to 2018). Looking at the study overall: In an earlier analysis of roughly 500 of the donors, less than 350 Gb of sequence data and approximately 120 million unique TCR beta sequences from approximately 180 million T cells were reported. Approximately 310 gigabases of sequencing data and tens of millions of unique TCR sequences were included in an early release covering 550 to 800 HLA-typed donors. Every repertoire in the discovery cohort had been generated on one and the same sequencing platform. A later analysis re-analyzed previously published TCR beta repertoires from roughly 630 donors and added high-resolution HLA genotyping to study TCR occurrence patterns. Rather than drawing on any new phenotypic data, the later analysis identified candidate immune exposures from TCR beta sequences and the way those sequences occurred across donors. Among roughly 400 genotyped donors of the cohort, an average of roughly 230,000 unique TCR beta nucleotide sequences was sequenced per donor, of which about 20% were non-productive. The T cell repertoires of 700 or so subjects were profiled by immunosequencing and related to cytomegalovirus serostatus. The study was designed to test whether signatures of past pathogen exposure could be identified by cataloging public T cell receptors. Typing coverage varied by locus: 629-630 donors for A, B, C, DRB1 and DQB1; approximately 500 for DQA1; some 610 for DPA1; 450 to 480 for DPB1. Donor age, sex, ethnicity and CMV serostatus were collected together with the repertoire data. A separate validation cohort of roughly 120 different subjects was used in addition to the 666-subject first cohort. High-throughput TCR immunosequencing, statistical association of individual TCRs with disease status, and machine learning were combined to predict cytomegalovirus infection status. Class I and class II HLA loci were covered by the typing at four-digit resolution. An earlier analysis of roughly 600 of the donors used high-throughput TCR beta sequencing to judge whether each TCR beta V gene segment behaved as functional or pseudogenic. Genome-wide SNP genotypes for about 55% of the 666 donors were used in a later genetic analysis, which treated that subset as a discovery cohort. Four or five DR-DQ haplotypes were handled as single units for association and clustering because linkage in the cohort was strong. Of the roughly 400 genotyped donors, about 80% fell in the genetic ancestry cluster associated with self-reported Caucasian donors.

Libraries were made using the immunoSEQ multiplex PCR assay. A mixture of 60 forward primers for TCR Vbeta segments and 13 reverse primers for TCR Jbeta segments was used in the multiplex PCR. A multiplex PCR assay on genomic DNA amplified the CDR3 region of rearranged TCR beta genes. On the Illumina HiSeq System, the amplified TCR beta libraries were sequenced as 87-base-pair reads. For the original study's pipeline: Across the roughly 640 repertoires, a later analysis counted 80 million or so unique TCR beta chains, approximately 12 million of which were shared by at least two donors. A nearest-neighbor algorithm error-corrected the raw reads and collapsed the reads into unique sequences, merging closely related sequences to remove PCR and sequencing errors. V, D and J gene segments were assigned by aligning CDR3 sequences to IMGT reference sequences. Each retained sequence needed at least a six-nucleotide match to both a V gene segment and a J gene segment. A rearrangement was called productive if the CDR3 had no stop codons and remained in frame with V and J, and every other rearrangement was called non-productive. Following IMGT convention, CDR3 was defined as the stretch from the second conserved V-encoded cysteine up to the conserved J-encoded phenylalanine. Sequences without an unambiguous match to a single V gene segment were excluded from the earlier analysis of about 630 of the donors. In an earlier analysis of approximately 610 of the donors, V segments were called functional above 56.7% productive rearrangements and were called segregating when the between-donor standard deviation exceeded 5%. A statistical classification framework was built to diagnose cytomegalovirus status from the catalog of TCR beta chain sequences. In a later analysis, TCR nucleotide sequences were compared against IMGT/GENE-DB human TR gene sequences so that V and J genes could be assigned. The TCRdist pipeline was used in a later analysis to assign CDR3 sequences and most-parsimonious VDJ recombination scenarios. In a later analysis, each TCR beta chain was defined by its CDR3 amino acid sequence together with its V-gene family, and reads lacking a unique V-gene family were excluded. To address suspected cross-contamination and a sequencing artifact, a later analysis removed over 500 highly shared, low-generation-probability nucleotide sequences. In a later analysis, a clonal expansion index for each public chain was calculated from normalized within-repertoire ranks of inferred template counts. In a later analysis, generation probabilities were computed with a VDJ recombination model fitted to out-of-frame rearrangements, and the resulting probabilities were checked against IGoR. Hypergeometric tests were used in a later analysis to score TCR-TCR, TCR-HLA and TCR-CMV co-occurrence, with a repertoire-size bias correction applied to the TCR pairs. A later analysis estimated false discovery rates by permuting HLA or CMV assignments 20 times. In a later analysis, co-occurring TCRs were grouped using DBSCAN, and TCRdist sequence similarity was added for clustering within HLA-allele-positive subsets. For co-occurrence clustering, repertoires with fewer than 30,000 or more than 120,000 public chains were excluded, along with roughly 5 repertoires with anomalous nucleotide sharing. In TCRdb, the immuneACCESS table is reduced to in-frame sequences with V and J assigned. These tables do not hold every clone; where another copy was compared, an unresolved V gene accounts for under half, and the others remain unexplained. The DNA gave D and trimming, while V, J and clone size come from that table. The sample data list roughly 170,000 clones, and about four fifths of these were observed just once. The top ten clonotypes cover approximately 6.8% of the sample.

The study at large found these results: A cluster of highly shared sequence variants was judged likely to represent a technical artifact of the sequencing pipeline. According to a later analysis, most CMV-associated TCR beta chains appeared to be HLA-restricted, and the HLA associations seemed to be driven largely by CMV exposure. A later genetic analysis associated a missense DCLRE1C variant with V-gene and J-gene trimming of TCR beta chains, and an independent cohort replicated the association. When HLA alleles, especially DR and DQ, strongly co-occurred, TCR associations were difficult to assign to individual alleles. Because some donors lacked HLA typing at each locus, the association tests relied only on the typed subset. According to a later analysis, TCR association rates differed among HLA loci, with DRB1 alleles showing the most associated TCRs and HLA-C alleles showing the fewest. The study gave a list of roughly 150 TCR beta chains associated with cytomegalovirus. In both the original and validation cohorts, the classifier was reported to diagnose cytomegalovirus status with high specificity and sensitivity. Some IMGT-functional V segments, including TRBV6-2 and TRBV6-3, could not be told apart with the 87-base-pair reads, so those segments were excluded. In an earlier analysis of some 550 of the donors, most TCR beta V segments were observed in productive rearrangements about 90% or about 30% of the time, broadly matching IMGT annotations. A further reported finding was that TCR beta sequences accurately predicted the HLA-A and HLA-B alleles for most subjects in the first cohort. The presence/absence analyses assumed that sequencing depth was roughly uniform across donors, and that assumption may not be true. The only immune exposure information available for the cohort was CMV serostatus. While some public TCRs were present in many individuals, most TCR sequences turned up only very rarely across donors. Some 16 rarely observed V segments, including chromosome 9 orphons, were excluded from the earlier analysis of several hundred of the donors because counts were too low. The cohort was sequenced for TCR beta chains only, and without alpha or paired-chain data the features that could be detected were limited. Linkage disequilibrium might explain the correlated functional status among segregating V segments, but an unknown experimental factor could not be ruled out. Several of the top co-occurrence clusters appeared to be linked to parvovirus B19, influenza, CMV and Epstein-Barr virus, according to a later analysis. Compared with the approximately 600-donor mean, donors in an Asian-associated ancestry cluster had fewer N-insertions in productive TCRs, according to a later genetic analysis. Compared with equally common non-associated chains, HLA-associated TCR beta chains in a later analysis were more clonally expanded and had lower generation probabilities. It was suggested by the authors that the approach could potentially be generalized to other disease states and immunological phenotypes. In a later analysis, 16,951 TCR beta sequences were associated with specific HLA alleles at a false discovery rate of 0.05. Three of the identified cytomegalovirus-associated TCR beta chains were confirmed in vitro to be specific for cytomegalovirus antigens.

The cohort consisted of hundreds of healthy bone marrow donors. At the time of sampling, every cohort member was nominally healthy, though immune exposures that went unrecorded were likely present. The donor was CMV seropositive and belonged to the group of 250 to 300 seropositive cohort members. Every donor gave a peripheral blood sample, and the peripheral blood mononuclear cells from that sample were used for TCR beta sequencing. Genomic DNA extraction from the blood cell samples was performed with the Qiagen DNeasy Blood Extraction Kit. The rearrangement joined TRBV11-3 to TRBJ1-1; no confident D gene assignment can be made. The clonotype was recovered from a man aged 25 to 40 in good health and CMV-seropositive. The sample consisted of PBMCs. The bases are TGTGCCAGCAGCTTAGGGCAATCGAACACTGAAGCTTTCTTT. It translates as CASSLGQSNTEAFF. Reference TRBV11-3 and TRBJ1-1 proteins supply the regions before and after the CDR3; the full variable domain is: EAGVVQSPRYKIIEKKQPVAFWCNPISGHNTLYWYLQNLGQGPELLIRYENEEAVDDSQLPKDRFSAERLKGVDSTLKIQPAELGDSAVYLCASSLGQSNTEAFFGQGTRLTVV.